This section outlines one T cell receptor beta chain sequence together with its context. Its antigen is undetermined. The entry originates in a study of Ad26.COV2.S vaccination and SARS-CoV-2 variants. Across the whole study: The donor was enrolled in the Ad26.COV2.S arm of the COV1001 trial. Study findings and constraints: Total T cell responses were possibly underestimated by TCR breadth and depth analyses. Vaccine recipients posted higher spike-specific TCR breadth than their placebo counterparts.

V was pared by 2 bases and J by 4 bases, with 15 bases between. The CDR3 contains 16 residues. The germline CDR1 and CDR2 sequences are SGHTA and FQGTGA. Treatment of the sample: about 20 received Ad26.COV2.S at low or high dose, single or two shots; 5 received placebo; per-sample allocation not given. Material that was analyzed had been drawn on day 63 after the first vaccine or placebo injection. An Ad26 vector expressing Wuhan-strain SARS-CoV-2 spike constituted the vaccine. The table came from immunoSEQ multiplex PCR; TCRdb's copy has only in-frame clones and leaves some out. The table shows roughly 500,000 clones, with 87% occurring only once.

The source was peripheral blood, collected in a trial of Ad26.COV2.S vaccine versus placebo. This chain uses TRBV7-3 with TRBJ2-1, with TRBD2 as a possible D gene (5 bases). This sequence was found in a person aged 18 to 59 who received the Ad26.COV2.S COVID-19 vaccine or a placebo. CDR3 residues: CASSLSVGQRYNEQFF. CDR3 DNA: TGTGCCAGCAGCTTATCGGTGGGTCAGCGGTACAATGAGCAGTTCTTC. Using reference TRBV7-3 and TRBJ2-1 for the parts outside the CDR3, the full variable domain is GAGVSQTPSNKVTEKGKYVELRCDPISGHTALYWYRQSLGQGPEFLIYFQGTGAADDSGLPNDRFFAVRPEGSVSTLKIQRTERGDSAVYLCASSLSVGQRYNEQFFGPGTRLTVL.